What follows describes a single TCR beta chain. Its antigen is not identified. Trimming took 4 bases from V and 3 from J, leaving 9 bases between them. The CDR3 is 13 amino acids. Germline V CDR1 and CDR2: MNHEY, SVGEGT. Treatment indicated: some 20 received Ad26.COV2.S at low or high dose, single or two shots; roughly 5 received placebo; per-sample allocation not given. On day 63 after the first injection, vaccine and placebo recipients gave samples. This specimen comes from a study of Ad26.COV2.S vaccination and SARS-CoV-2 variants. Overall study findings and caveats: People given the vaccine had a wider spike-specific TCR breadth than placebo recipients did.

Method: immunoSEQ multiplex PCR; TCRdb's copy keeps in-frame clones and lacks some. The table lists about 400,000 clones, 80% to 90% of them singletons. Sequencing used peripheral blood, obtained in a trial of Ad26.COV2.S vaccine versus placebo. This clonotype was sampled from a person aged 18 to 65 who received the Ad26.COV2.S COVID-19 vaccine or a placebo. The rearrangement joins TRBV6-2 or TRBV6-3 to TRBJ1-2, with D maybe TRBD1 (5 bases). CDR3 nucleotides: TGTGCCAGCAGTTCGCAGGGATACTATGGCTACACCTTC. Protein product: CASSSQGYYGYTF.